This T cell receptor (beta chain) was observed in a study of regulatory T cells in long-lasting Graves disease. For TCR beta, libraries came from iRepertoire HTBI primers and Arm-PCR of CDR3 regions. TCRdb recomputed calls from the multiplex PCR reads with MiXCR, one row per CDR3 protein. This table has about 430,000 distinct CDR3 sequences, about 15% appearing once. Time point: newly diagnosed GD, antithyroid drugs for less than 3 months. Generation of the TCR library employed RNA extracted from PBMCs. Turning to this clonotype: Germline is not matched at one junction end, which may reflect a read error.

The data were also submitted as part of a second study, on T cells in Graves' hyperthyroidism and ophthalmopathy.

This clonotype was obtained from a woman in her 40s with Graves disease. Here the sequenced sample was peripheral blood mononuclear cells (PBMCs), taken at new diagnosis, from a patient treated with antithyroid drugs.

The CDR3 loop reads CVSSTHETNEEFF. CDR3 in DNA: TGTGTCAGTAGTACCCATGAGACTAACGAGGAGTTCTTC. The rearrangement links TRBV19 to TRBJ2-1, with a possible D match to TRBD2 (5 bases). The CDR3 extends over 13 amino acids. CDR1 is LNHDA and CDR2 is SQIVND in the germline V gene (reference sequence).